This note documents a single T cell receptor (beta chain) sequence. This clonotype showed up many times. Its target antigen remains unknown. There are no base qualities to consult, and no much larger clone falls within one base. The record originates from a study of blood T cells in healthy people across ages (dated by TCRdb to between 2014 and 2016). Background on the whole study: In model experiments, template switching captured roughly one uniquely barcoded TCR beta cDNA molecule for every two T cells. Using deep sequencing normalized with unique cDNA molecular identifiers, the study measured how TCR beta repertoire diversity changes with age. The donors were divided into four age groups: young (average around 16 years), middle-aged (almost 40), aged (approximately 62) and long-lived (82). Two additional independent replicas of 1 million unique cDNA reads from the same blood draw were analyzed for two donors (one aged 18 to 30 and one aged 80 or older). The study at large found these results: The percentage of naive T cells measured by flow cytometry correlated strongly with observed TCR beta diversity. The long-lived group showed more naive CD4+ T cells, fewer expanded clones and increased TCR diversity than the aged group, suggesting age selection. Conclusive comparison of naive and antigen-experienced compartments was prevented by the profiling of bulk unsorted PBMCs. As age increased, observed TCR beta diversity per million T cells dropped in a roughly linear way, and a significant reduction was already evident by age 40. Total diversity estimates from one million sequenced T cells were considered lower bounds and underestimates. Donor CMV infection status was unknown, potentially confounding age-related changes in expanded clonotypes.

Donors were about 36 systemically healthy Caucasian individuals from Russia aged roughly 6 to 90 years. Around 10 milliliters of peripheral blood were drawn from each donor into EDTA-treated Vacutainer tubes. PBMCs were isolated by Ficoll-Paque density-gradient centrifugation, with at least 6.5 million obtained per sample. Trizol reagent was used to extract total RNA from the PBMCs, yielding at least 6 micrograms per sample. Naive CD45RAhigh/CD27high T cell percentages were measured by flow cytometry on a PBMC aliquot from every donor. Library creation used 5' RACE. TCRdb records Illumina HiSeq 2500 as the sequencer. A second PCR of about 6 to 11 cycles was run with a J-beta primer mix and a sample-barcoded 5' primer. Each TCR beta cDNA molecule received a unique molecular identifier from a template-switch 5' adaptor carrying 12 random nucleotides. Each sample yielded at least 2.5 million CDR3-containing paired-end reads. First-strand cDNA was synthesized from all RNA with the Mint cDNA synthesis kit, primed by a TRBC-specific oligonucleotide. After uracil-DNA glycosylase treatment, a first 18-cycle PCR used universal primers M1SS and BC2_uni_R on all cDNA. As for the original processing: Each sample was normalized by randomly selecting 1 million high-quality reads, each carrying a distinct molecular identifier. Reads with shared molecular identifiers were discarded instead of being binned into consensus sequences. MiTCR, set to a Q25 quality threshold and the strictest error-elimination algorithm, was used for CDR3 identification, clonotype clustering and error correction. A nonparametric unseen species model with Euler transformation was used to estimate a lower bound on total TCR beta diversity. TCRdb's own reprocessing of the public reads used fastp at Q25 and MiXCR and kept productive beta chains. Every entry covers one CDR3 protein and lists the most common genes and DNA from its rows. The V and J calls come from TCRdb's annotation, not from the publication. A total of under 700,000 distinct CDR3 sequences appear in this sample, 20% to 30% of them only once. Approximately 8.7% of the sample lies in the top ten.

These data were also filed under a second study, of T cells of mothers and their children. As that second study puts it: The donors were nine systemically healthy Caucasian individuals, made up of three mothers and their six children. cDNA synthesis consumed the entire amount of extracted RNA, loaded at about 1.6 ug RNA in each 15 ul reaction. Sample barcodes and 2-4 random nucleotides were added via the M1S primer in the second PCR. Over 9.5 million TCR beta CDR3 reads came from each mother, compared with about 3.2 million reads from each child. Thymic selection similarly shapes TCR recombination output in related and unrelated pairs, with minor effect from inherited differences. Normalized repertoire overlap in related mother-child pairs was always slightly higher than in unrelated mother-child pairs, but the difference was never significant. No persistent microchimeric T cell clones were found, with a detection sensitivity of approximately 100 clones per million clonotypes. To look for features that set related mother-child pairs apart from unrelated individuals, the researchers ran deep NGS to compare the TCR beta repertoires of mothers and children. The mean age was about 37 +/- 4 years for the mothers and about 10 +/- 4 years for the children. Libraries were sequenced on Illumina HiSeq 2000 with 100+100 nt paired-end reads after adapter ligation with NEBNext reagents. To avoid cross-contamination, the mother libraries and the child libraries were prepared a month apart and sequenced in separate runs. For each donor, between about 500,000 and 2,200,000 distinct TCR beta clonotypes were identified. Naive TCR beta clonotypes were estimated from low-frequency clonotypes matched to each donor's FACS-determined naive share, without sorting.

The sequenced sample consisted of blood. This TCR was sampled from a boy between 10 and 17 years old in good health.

The DNA is as follows: TGTGCCAGCAGCCAGGTAGCAGTCGAGACCCAGTACTTC. It translates to CASSQVAVETQYF. Recombination connected TRBV7-9 to TRBJ2-5; the D gene identity is not certain. Inclusive of the bounding cysteine and phenylalanine, the CDR3 is 13 residues long. Only the CDR3 DNA stays, 39 bases, in frame from base 1. In the germline V gene (reference sequence), CDR1 corresponds to SEHNR and CDR2 to FQNEAQ. V loses 5 bases, J loses 5 bases, and the germline ends lie 12 bases apart.